The 9 T cell receptor beta chains below were found in one sample sequenced in a study of cytomegalovirus exposure and HLA in healthy donors. It was with 60 Vbeta and 13 Jbeta primers that the PCR ran. TCRdb's table, derived via immunoSEQ multiplex PCR, lists solely in-frame clones and lacks some. The data show fewer than 150,000 clones, over 60% seen once. The sequenced sample consisted of PBMCs. The source of these receptors is a woman in her forties in good health and CMV-seropositive.

The CDR3 sequence is CASSMGTAQETQYF. The CDR3 nucleotides read TGTGCCAGCAGCATGGGGACAGCCCAAGAGACCCAGTACTTC. This rearrangement joins TRBV5-6 to TRBJ2-5; 7 bases map to TRBD1. Unmatched junction bases numbered 4, after V lost 4 bases and J lost 1 base. CDR3 length: 14 amino acids. Germline V CDR1 and CDR2: SGHDT, YYEEEE.

The DNA of the CDR3 is TGCGCCAGCAGCTTGGCAGGGAGCACAGATACGCAGTATTTT. It specifies CASSLAGSTDTQYF. The rearrangement links TRBV5-1 to TRBJ2-3, with D maybe TRBD1 (5 bases). This CDR3 is 14 amino acids long. Trimming cost V 0 bases and J 0 bases, with 5 bases left between them. Germline lookup yields CDR1 SGHRS and CDR2 YFSETQ.

The rearrangement joins TRBV5-6 to TRBJ1-4; the D gene is possibly TRBD1 (5 bases). V lost 0 bases, J lost 2 bases, and 11 bases lay in between. This CDR3 has 16 residues. Germline-derived CDR1 and CDR2 are SGHDT and YYEEEE. The DNA of the CDR3 is TGTGCCAGCAGCTTGGGGGCCAGGGTTACTAATGAAAAACTGTTTTTT. It translates to CASSLGARVTNEKLFF. The full variable domain, its missing parts supplied by reference TRBV5-6 and TRBJ1-4, is DAGVTQSPTHLIKTRGQQVTLRCSPKSGHDTVSWYQQALGQGPQFIFQYYEEEERQRGNFPDRFSGHQFPNYSSELNVNALLLGDSALYLCASSLGARVTNEKLFFGSGTQLSVL.

This rearrangement joins TRBV5-6 to TRBJ2-7; 11 positions agree with TRBD2. The ends lost 1 base at V and 3 bases at J; junction bases unmatched: 9. Per germline, CDR1 SGHDT and CDR2 YYEEEE. This CDR3 is built from 17 residues. Here the CDR3 reads CASSLRKSSGRSYEQYF. CDR3 coding DNA: TGTGCCAGCAGCTTGCGCAAATCTAGCGGGAGGAGCTACGAGCAGTACTTC.

This chain uses TRBV2 with TRBJ1-2; TRBD1 might be the D (6 bases). CDR1 and CDR2 from the germline V gene are SNHLY and FYNNEI. V was cut by 5 bases and J by 0 bases, with 13 bases left in between. There are 15 residues in the CDR3. The CDR3 DNA reads TGTGCCAGCAGTCCCGGACAGATCTCTAACTATGGCTACACCTTC. This gives the protein CASSPGQISNYGYTF. Combining the CDR3 with reference TRBV2 and TRBJ1-2 gives the whole variable domain EPEVTQTPSHQVTQMGQEVILRCVPISNHLYFYWYRQILGQKVEFLVSFYNNEISEKSEIFDDQFSVERPDGSNFTLKIRSTKLEDSAMYFCASSPGQISNYGYTFGSGTRLTVV.

The chain combines TRBV27 with TRBJ1-6, with a weak D call TRBD1 (5 bases). Germline assignment: CDR1 MNHEY and CDR2 SMNVEV (reference sequence). V was cut by 1 base and J by 0 bases, with 10 bases left in between. The length of the CDR3 is 17 residues. The CDR3 protein is CASSLLGGSSYNSPLHF. For the CDR3, the DNA is TGTGCCAGCAGTTTATTGGGGGGGAGCTCCTATAATTCACCCCTCCACTTT.

The chain links TRBV5-4 to TRBJ2-2; 7 bases agree with TRBD2. The CDR3 totals 15 residues. With V trimmed by 4 bases and J by 4 bases, 7 bases remained unmatched. In germline, CDR1 is SGHNT, CDR2 YYREEE (reference sequence). This CDR3 reads CASSPAGFLTGELFF. In DNA form, the CDR3 reads TGTGCCAGCAGCCCAGCGGGATTCCTCACCGGGGAGCTGTTTTTT.

This chain uses TRBV11-2 with TRBJ2-7, with a possible D match to TRBD2 (7 bases). CDR1 is SGHAT, CDR2 FQNNGV, per germline. There are 15 residues in the CDR3. Trimming stripped 3 bases from V and 6 bases from J, with 18 bases between. This chain's CDR3 is CASSLGGAPWVEQYF. The CDR3 DNA is TGTGCCAGCAGCTTGGGGGGGGCCCCTTGGGTCGAGCAGTACTTC.

The chain joins TRBV2 to TRBJ1-2; a possible D gene is TRBD1 (6 bases). V was cut by 6 bases and J by 6 bases, with 14 bases left in between. The CDR3 has 13 amino acids. Germline CDR1 SNHLY, CDR2 FYNNEI. The CDR3 DNA follows: TGTGCCAGCAGCGGTCAGGGGCTGAATGGCTACACCTTC. Its translation is CASSGQGLNGYTF.